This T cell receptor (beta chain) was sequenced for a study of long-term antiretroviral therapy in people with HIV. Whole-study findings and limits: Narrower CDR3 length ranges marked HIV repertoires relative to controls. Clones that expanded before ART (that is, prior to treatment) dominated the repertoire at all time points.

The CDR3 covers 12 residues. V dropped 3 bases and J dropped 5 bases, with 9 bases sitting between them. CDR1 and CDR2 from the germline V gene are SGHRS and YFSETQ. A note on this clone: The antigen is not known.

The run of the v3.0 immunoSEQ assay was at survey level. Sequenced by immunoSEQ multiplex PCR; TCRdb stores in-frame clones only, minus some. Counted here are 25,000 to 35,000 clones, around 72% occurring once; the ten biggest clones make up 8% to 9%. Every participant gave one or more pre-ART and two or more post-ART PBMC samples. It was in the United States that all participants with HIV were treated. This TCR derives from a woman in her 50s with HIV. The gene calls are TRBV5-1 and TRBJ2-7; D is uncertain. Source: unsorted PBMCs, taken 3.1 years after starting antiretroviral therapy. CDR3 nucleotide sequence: TGCGCCAGCAGCTCAGGTACCCACGAGCAGTACTTC. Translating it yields CASSSGTHEQYF.